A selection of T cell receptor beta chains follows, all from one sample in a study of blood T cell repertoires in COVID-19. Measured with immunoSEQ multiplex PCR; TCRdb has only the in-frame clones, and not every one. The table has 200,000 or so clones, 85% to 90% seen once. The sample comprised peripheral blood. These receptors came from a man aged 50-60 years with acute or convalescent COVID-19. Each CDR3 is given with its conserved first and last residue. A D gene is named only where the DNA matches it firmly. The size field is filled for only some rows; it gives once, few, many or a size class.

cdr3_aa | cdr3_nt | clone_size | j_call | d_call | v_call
CASSYNQGRQPQHF | TGTGCCAGCAGTTACAACCAGGGCAGGCAGCCCCAGCATTTT | . | TRBJ1-5 | . | TRBV6-5
CAVRGQGAGEKLFF | TGTGCCGTCAGAGGACAGGGGGCCGGTGAAAAACTGTTTTTT | . | TRBJ1-4 | TRBD1 | TRBV10-3
CAISGPQGARPYEQYF | TGTGCCATCAGTGGCCCTCAGGGGGCTCGACCCTACGAGCAGTACTTC | . | TRBJ2-7 | TRBD1 | TRBV10-3
CASRREVRNTEAFF | TGTGCCAGTCGGCGCGAGGTACGGAACACTGAAGCTTTCTTT | . | TRBJ1-1 | . | TRBV19
CASSEGSRYSNQPQHF | TGTGCCAGCAGTGAGGGCAGCAGGTATAGCAATCAGCCCCAGCATTTT | . | TRBJ1-5 | . | TRBV2
CAWAGLLNTEAFF | TGTGCCTGGGCTGGACTCTTGAACACTGAAGCTTTCTTT | . | TRBJ1-1 | . | TRBV30
CASSLNRYVANEKLFF | TGTGCCAGCAGCTTAAACAGATACGTGGCGAATGAAAAACTGTTTTTT | . | TRBJ1-4 | . | TRBV7-9
CASSLEAARTEAFF | TGCGCCAGCAGCTTGGAGGCAGCGAGGACTGAAGCTTTCTTT | . | TRBJ1-1 | . | TRBV5-1
CASTDSLGGVDYGYTF | TGCGCCAGCACCGACTCCCTGGGAGGGGTTGACTATGGCTACACCTTC | . | TRBJ1-2 | . | TRBV10-2
CATSDSAGTSGWGDTQYF | TGTGCCACCAGTGACTCAGCCGGGACTAGTGGGTGGGGAGATACGCAGTATTTT | . | TRBJ2-3 | TRBD2 | TRBV24-1
CASSQTVNQPQHF | TGTGCCAGCAGCCAAACAGTCAATCAGCCCCAGCATTTT | once | TRBJ1-5 | . | TRBV7-9